Shown below are 30 T cell receptor beta chains from a single sample sequenced in a study of cytomegalovirus exposure and HLA in healthy donors (dated by TCRdb to about 2017). Libraries came from the immunoSEQ multiplex PCR assay. A mixture of 60 forward primers for TCR Vbeta segments and 13 reverse primers for TCR Jbeta segments was used in the multiplex PCR. The table comes from immuneACCESS by way of TCRdb, which keeps in-frame sequences with V and J called. Part of the clones is missing from these tables; in studies checked, under half for an unresolved V gene and the rest for unknown reasons. The table for this sample records about 70,000 clones. The ten largest clones add up to 2.4% of the sample. The source material was PBMCs. The receptors originated from a female donor in good health and CMV-seropositive.

The chain is built from TRBV19 and TRBJ1-1; 10 bases agree with TRBD1. With V trimmed by 5 bases and J by 4 bases, 7 bases remained unmatched. This CDR3 has 15 residues. The V gene's germline CDR1 is LNHDA and CDR2 SQIVND (reference sequence). CDR3 residues: CASSEDRGQVTEAFF. The CDR3 DNA reads TGTGCCAGTAGTGAAGACAGGGGGCAGGTCACTGAAGCTTTCTTT.

CDR3: CASSENDGTGNQPQHF. CDR3 DNA: TGTGCCAGCAGTGAAAATGATGGGACAGGGAATCAGCCCCAGCATTTT. The J gene is TRBJ1-5, the V gene TRBV6-1; 9 bases are a match to TRBD1. In germline, CDR1 is MNHNS, CDR2 SASEGT. The CDR3 length is 16 residues. J was trimmed by 4 bases and V by 2 bases; bases with no gene match: 6.

The V and J genes are TRBV5-1 and TRBJ1-1; weak D call: TRBD1 (6 bases). Germline V gene lookup returns CDR1 SGHRS and CDR2 YFSETQ. V gave up 0 bases and J gave up 5 bases, with 11 bases separating them. CDR3 length: 14 residues. The CDR3: CASSLAGVGTEAFF. In DNA, the CDR3 is TGCGCCAGCAGCTTGGCAGGGGTAGGGACTGAAGCTTTCTTT.

The CDR3 protein is CASSQDLYSGGPNTEAFF. The CDR3 nucleotides are TGCGCCAGCAGCCAAGATCTCTACTCAGGGGGCCCAAACACTGAAGCTTTCTTT. The chain employs TRBV4-3 and TRBJ1-1; 8 positions agree with TRBD1. This CDR3 comprises 18 residues. Per the germline V gene, CDR1 is LGHNA and CDR2 is YSLEER. V was clipped by 0 bases and J by 2 bases; unmatched bases: 11.

This chain's CDR3 is CASSPPRSDRANYGYTF. The CDR3 DNA follows: TGTGCCAGCAGCCCCCCAAGGAGCGACAGGGCGAACTATGGCTACACCTTC. This chain joins TRBV4-2 and TRBJ1-2, with 7 bases lining up with TRBD1. CDR1 and CDR2 from the germline V gene are LGHNA and YNFKEQ. Losses at the gene ends were 4 bases for V and 2 bases for J; bases not matched to a gene: 13. This CDR3 is 17 amino acids long.

J is TRBJ2-7 and V is TRBV19, with D unclear. The germline V gene encodes CDR1 LNHDA and CDR2 SQIVND (reference sequence). Trimming shortened V by 5 bases and J by 0 bases, and 5 bases separated the two germline ends. This CDR3 region has 12 residues. As DNA, the CDR3 is TGTGCCAGTAGTTCTAGCTCCTACGAGCAGTACTTC. Protein: CASSSSSYEQYF. Full variable domain (remainder filled in from reference TRBV19 and TRBJ2-7): DGGITQSPKYLFRKEGQNVTLSCEQNLNHDAMYWYRQDPGQGLRLIYYSQIVNDFQKGDIAEGYSVSREKKESFPLTVTSAQKNPTAFYLCASSSSSYEQYFGPGTRLTVT.

V usage is TRBV7-9 and J usage is TRBJ1-2, with a weak D call TRBD1 (5 bases). The CDR3 is 15 residues long. Germline CDR1 reads SEHNR; CDR2 reads FQNEAQ (reference sequence). V was shortened by 5 bases and J by 8 bases, with 21 bases between the two germline ends. CDR3 region: CASSHAVGGSSGYTF. DNA of the CDR3: TGTGCCAGCAGCCACGCGGTGGGGGGTTCGTCCGGCTACACCTTC.

V is TRBV30 and J is TRBJ1-2, with D maybe TRBD1 (5 bases). V shed 0 bases and J shed 11 bases, with 13 bases lying between them. The CDR3 totals 12 residues. From germline, CDR1 is GTSNPN and CDR2 SVGIG (reference sequence). CDR3 nucleotide sequence: TGTGCCTGGAGTGTGGACCGCGGGGGTTACACCTTC. It translates to CAWSVDRGGYTF.

This chain joins TRBV11-3 and TRBJ1-3; tentatively, D is TRBD1 (5 bases). V was pared by 5 bases and J by 2 bases, with 7 bases between. CDR3 size: 13 residues. CDR1 is SGHNT, CDR2 YENEEA, per germline. As DNA, the CDR3 is TGTGCCAGCAGCAGGGGTACTGGAAACACCATATATTTT. Amino acid sequence: CASSRGTGNTIYF.

The chain uses TRBV6-4 and TRBJ2-3; 12 nucleotides agree with TRBD2. CDR3 size: 16 residues. CDR1 and CDR2 (germline): MRHNA, SNTAGT. The J segment lost 4 bases and the V segment lost 5 bases, leaving 7 bases of the junction unmatched. The CDR3, as DNA: TGTGCCAGCAGTTCCCAGACTAGCGGGGGCCCAGATACGCAGTATTTT. It specifies CASSSQTSGGPDTQYF.

This sequence joins TRBV7-9 and TRBJ2-7, with 11 bases that match TRBD2. Germline V gives CDR1 SEHNR, CDR2 FQNEAQ (reference sequence). The V segment lost 6 bases and the J segment 6 bases; nucleotides outside the gene matches: 7. The CDR3 runs to 14 residues. The CDR3 region is CASRAGTSGSEQYF. CDR3 nucleotides: TGTGCCAGCAGGGCCGGGACTAGCGGCTCCGAGCAGTACTTC.

This sequence joins TRBV28 and TRBJ2-7; TRBD2 is a possible D gene (5 bases). The CDR3 extends over 17 amino acids. Germline V gene lookup returns CDR1 MDHEN and CDR2 SYDVKM. V lost 5 bases and J lost 0, with 20 bases in between. The CDR3 here is CASSLASESGYSYEQYF. CDR3 nucleotide sequence: TGTGCCAGCAGTCTAGCCTCAGAGAGCGGATACTCCTACGAGCAGTACTTC.

The chain carries TRBV4-1 and TRBJ1-1; 7 nucleotides line up with TRBD1. CDR3 length: 16 amino acids. J gave up 2 bases and V 4 bases, and 10 bases lay outside the gene matches. The germline CDR1 and CDR2 sequences are MGHRA and YSYEKL. CDR3 loop: CASSPRSGTANTEAFF. The CDR3 DNA reads TGCGCCAGCAGCCCTCGGTCCGGGACAGCCAACACTGAAGCTTTCTTT.

This chain connects TRBV9 to TRBJ2-1, with D tentatively TRBD1 (5 bases). Germline V gives CDR1 SGDLS, CDR2 YYNGEE. V was shortened by 0 bases and J by 0 bases, with 16 bases between the two germline ends. The CDR3 loop spans 18 amino acids. CDR3: CASSVEGNEDLSYNEQFF. CDR3 bases: TGTGCCAGCAGCGTAGAGGGGAACGAGGACCTCTCCTACAATGAGCAGTTCTTC.

A remark on this clone: A read error may produce the germline difference seen at one junction end. The chain is built from TRBV4-3 and TRBJ1-4; 7 bases are shared with TRBD1. The CDR3 is 17 residues long. Germline V gives CDR1 LGHNA, CDR2 YSLEER. CDR3 loop: CANSQDWQGATNEKLFF. The CDR3 nucleotides read TGCGCCAACAGCCAAGATTGGCAGGGGGCAACTAATGAAAAACTGTTTTTT.

V usage is TRBV19 and J usage is TRBJ1-2; D remains ambiguous. Germline V gene sequence: CDR1 LNHDA, CDR2 SQIVND (reference sequence). This CDR3 has 14 residues. Trimming took 5 bases from V and 3 from J, leaving 13 bases between them. The CDR3 coding sequence is TGTGCCAGTAGTCTGACACCTGAATACTATGGCTACACCTTC. Translated, it gives CASSLTPEYYGYTF. The full variable domain, completed using reference TRBV19 and TRBJ1-2, is DGGITQSPKYLFRKEGQNVTLSCEQNLNHDAMYWYRQDPGQGLRLIYYSQIVNDFQKGDIAEGYSVSREKKESFPLTVTSAQKNPTAFYLCASSLTPEYYGYTFGSGTRLTVV.

This rearrangement joins TRBV2 to TRBJ1-1; weak D call: TRBD1 (6 bases). Trimming stripped 1 base from V and 4 bases from J, with 13 bases between. The CDR3 contains 15 residues. The germline gives CDR1 SNHLY, CDR2 FYNNEI. The CDR3 coding sequence is TGTGCCAGCAGTGAAGACCAGGGGCCAGGCACTGAAGCTTTCTTT. It translates to CASSEDQGPGTEAFF.

This rearrangement joins TRBV5-6 to TRBJ2-1, with 7 positions matching TRBD2. The CDR3 totals 17 residues. Germline CDR1 and CDR2: SGHDT and YYEEEE. J was trimmed by 3 bases and V by 7 bases; bases with no gene match: 16. The CDR3 region has the DNA TGTGCCAGCCAAAACCTATATACTAGCGAATACTACAATGAGCAGTTCTTC. It codes for CASQNLYTSEYYNEQFF.

The gene calls are TRBV11-3 and TRBJ2-5, with TRBD1 matching 7 bases. The CDR3 spans 15 residues. The germline V gene encodes CDR1 SGHNT and CDR2 YENEEA. Losses at the gene ends were 5 bases for V and 5 bases for J; bases not matched to a gene: 11. CDR3 residues: CASSPGQAPTETQYF. As DNA, the CDR3 is TGTGCCAGCAGCCCCGGACAGGCCCCTACGGAGACCCAGTACTTC.

The V gene is TRBV9, the J gene TRBJ2-3; the D gene is possibly TRBD1 (6 bases). Germline V CDR1 and CDR2: SGDLS, YYNGEE. V dropped 0 bases and J dropped 2 bases, with 13 bases sitting between them. The CDR3 is 16 residues long. CDR3 loop: CASSVAGGKHTDTQYF. In DNA form, the CDR3 reads TGTGCCAGCAGCGTAGCTGGGGGCAAACACACAGATACGCAGTATTTT.

The genes are TRBV28 and TRBJ1-2, with D perhaps matching TRBD1 (5 bases). V gave up 6 bases and J gave up 5 bases, with 7 bases separating them. The CDR3 extends over 11 amino acids. In germline, CDR1 is MDHEN, CDR2 SYDVKM. In DNA form, the CDR3 reads TGTGCCAGCAGCGGGGGGTATGGCTACACCTTC. Encoded protein: CASSGGYGYTF.

The chain couples TRBV27 to TRBJ2-1; a possible D gene is TRBD2 (5 bases). The CDR3 sequence is 14 residues long. Trimming removed 1 base from V and 10 bases from J, with 14 bases in between. Germline V CDR1 and CDR2: MNHEY, SMNVEV (reference sequence). The CDR3 bases are TGTGCCAGCAGTTTATGGCTAGCATTAAACGAGCAGTTCTTC. As protein: CASSLWLALNEQFF.

The chain combines TRBV12-5 with TRBJ2-1, with 8 bases identical to TRBD2. Germline V gene lookup returns CDR1 LGHNT and CDR2 FRNRAP. This CDR3 comprises 17 residues. The V and J ends lost 1 base and 0 bases, in that order; junction bases with no gene match: 5. The CDR3 loop reads CASGLGGSGASYNEQFF. In DNA, the CDR3 is TGTGCTAGTGGTTTGGGCGGTAGCGGGGCCTCCTACAATGAGCAGTTCTTC.

The chain uses TRBV19 and TRBJ2-7; a possible D gene is TRBD1 (5 bases). The germline CDR1 and CDR2 sequences are LNHDA and SQIVND (reference sequence). The CDR3 runs 15 residues. Trimming removed 1 base at V and 0 bases at J, with 10 bases between. CDR3 DNA sequence: TGTGCCAGTAGTATAGGCCAGGGTTTCTCCTACGAGCAGTACTTC. Translation gives CASSIGQGFSYEQYF.

The chain has TRBV30 and TRBJ1-2; weak D call: TRBD1 (5 bases). CDR3 length equals 11 residues. Germline V gene lookup returns CDR1 GTSNPN and CDR2 SVGIG (reference sequence). Trimming removed 5 bases at V and 7 bases at J, with 11 bases between. CDR3 nucleotide sequence: TGTGCCTGGGCACAGGCTACTGGCTACACCTTC. Protein product: CAWAQATGYTF.

The V gene is TRBV28, the J gene TRBJ2-7; TRBD1 agrees at 8 bases. V was pared by 6 bases and J by 4 bases, with 11 bases of the junction left unmatched. Per germline, CDR1 MDHEN and CDR2 SYDVKM. This CDR3 is 15 amino acids long. CDR3 in DNA: TGTGCCAGCAGACAGGGACAGGCGATGGTTTACGAGCAGTACTTC. The encoded protein is CASRQGQAMVYEQYF. The variable domain in full, with the rest retrieved from reference TRBV28 and TRBJ2-7, is DVKVTQSSRYLVKRTGEKVFLECVQDMDHENMFWYRQDPGLGLRLIYFSYDVKMKEKGDIPEGYSVSREKKERFSLILESASTNQTSMYLCASRQGQAMVYEQYFGPGTRLTVT.

The chain employs TRBV28 and TRBJ2-2, with TRBD1 identical over 9 bases. With V trimmed by 6 bases and J by 1 base, 3 bases remained unmatched. The length of the CDR3 is 15 residues. Germline CDR1 reads MDHEN; CDR2 reads SYDVKM. CDR3 DNA sequence: TGTGCCAGCAGGGGGACAGGGAAGAACACCGGGGAGCTGTTTTTT. The encoded protein is CASRGTGKNTGELFF.

This chain joins TRBV18 and TRBJ1-1, with D possibly TRBD1 on 6 matching bases. Germline CDR1 reads KGHSH; CDR2 reads LQKENI. V was shortened by 0 bases and J by 0 bases, with 20 bases between the two germline ends. The CDR3 totals 19 residues. The DNA for the CDR3 is TGTGCCAGCTCACCACCGGGGGGGCGGGGGCCTGAGATGAACACTGAAGCTTTCTTT. Translated: CASSPPGGRGPEMNTEAFF. Drawing the rest from reference TRBV18 and TRBJ1-1, the complete variable domain is NAGVMQNPRHLVRRRGQEARLRCSPMKGHSHVYWYRQLPEEGLKFMVYLQKENIIDESGMPKERFSAEFPKEGPSILRIQQVVRGDSAAYFCASSPPGGRGPEMNTEAFFGQGTRLTVV.

V and J are TRBV7-9 and TRBJ2-7; TRBD2 matches at 16 bases. The V gene's germline CDR1 is SEHNR and CDR2 FQNEAQ (reference sequence). CDR3 length: 19 residues. J lost 6 bases, V lost 4 bases, and 15 bases had no gene match. CDR3 nucleotide sequence: TGTGCCAGCAGCTCCGCAACCGGGACTAGCGGGGGGGCCCCTCGCGAGCAGTACTTC. It yields the protein CASSSATGTSGGAPREQYF.

The chain is built from TRBV28 and TRBJ2-6, with 7 positions matching TRBD1. Trimming took 6 bases from V and 2 from J; bases not matched to a gene: 4. The germline gives CDR1 MDHEN, CDR2 SYDVKM. This CDR3 region has 15 residues. In DNA, the CDR3 is TGTGCCAGCAGCTCCGACAGGGCTGGGGCCAACGTCCTGACTTTC. This sequence encodes CASSSDRAGANVLTF.